Below are 26 T cell receptor beta chains sequenced from a single sample in a study of identical twins. Each CDR3 protein gets one entry after TCRdb re-called the 5' RACE reads with MiXCR. In the table there are roughly 480,000 distinct CDR3 sequences, roughly a quarter of which are singletons. The same sample was also used in a study of T cells expressing NK-cell markers.

Sequenced: CD4+ T cells sorted from blood. Receptor source: a woman aged 18-30 years in good health.

The chain employs TRBV27 and TRBJ2-7; 8 bases align to TRBD1. Germline-derived CDR1 and CDR2 are MNHEY and SMNVEV (reference sequence). The trim removed 5 bases at V and 5 bases at J, leaving 8 bases unmatched. The CDR3 consists of 14 residues. The CDR3 region has the DNA TGTGCCAGCAGTCCTCGACAGGGGAGGAACGAGCAGTACTTC. It yields the protein CASSPRQGRNEQYF.

The chain combines TRBV7-9 with TRBJ2-3; TRBD1 aligns across 10 bases. The CDR3 runs to 15 residues. In germline, CDR1 is SEHNR, CDR2 FQNEAQ (reference sequence). Unmatched junction bases numbered 6, after V lost 5 bases and J lost 4 bases. This CDR3 is CASSIGTGASDTQYF. The CDR3 coding sequence is TGTGCCAGCAGCATTGGGACAGGGGCATCAGATACGCAGTATTTT.

The V call is TRBV10-3, the J call TRBJ2-2, with D unclear. Trimming took off 6 bases at V and 0 bases at J, with 11 bases between the two ends. The germline V gene encodes CDR1 ENHRY and CDR2 SYGVKD. CDR3 size: 15 residues. The CDR3 sequence is CAISSGPPNTGELFF. The DNA of the CDR3 is TGTGCCATCAGCTCGGGTCCTCCGAACACCGGGGAGCTGTTTTTT.

The V gene is TRBV5-6, the J gene TRBJ1-2, with TRBD1 identical over 7 bases. The CDR3 is 15 amino acids. Germline CDR1 reads SGHDT; CDR2 reads YYEEEE. Trimming took 1 base from V and 8 from J; bases not matched to a gene: 11. CDR3 region: CASSLITGAPEGYTF. CDR3 coding DNA: TGTGCCAGCAGCTTGATAACAGGGGCCCCGGAGGGCTACACCTTC.

This chain uses TRBV12-3 or TRBV12-4 with TRBJ2-2, with D uncertain. Trimming pared 2 bases from V and 5 bases from J, leaving 12 bases between. This CDR3 is 15 amino acids long. The CDR3 coding sequence is TGTGCCAGCAGTTTAAGGTTTGGCCTGACCGGGGAGCTGTTTTTT. Translation gives CASSLRFGLTGELFF.

This clonotype has ten or more counts. The rearrangement uses TRBV29-1 and TRBJ1-2, with D unclear. V lost 4 bases and J lost 8, with 20 bases in between. The germline gives CDR1 SQVTM, CDR2 ANQGSEA. The CDR3 runs to 14 residues. This chain's CDR3 is CSVVSDVPHGGYTF. The CDR3 bases are TGCAGCGTTGTCTCTGACGTACCCCACGGGGGCTACACCTTC.

The chain employs TRBV20-1 and TRBJ2-1; 11 nucleotides match TRBD2. CDR1 is DFQATT and CDR2 is SNEGSKA in the germline V gene (reference sequence). The J segment lost 2 bases and the V segment lost 6 bases, leaving 9 bases of the junction unmatched. The CDR3 is made up of 16 amino acids. The DNA of the CDR3 is TGCAGTGCCCTTAACCCGGGACTAGCGGCCTACAATGAGCAGTTCTTC. It translates to CSALNPGLAAYNEQFF.

The table lists this clonotype with many counts. This sequence joins TRBV29-1 and TRBJ2-1, with 11 bases that match TRBD2. Losses at the gene ends were 6 bases for V and 5 bases for J; bases not matched to a gene: 3. The length of the CDR3 is 13 residues. CDR1 and CDR2 (germline): SQVTM, ANQGSEA. The CDR3 protein is CSVGTSGHNEQFF. CDR3 coding DNA: TGCAGCGTCGGGACTAGCGGACACAATGAGCAGTTCTTC.

The chain is built from TRBV10-3 and TRBJ2-5; possibly TRBD1 for D (5 bases). Germline CDR1 and CDR2: ENHRY and SYGVKD. V lost 5 bases to trimming and J lost 2 bases, with 9 bases between them. This CDR3 comprises 13 residues. The CDR3 region is CAISNQGQETQYF. DNA for the CDR3: TGTGCCATCAGTAATCAGGGACAAGAGACCCAGTACTTC.

V is TRBV7-2 and J is TRBJ2-7; D call uncertain. Trimming removed 2 bases at V and 9 bases at J, with 14 bases between. The germline CDR1 and CDR2 sequences are SGHTA and FQGNSA. The CDR3 is 13 amino acids. For the CDR3, the DNA is TGTGCCAGCAGCTTATCCGGAAAGGACCTGCAGTACTTC. This gives the protein CASSLSGKDLQYF.

This clonotype turned up a few times. The J gene is TRBJ2-3, the V gene TRBV3-1, with 9 bases that match TRBD2. Trimming took 2 bases from V and 8 from J; bases not matched to a gene: 11. Germline CDR1 LGHDT, CDR2 YNNKEL (reference sequence). The CDR3 is made up of 16 amino acids. CDR3 region: CASSQYGGGGPSTQYF. The CDR3 coding sequence is TGTGCCAGCAGCCAATACGGCGGGGGGGGTCCCAGTACGCAGTATTTT.

V gene TRBV20-1 combines with J gene TRBJ2-5; D assignment may be TRBD1 or TRBD2 (5 bases each). The CDR3 runs to 13 residues. The germline CDR1 and CDR2 sequences are DFQATT and SNEGSKA (reference sequence). The ends were cut back, 6 bases at V and 3 bases at J, with 14 bases in the middle. The CDR3 is CSAPAGTKETQYF. The CDR3 DNA follows: TGCAGTGCCCCTGCCGGGACGAAAGAGACCCAGTACTTC.

This sequence joins TRBV5-5 and TRBJ2-7; TRBD2 agrees at 8 bases. V trimming: 3 bases; J trimming: 3 bases; junction bases outside the gene matches: 5. The CDR3 loop spans 14 amino acids. The germline CDR1 and CDR2 sequences are SGHKS and YYEKEE (reference sequence). CDR3 sequence reads: CASSSGTSIYEQYF. Here the CDR3 DNA reads TGTGCCAGCAGCTCGGGGACTAGTATCTACGAGCAGTACTTC.

This clonotype was seen only a few times. The rearrangement uses TRBV12-3 or TRBV12-4 and TRBJ1-2; D not resolved. This CDR3 contains 14 residues. Trimming cost V 3 bases and J 4 bases, with 12 bases left between them. The CDR3, as DNA: TGTGCCAGCAGTTTGCGGCGGGTCTCCTATGGCTACACCTTC. Its protein is CASSLRRVSYGYTF.

J is TRBJ1-1 and V is TRBV29-1; D ambiguous. Germline V CDR1 and CDR2: SQVTM, ANQGSEA. The CDR3 spans 14 residues. The V end was cut by 7 bases, the J end by 3 bases, with 18 bases between. This CDR3 reads CSAPGRGLHTEAFF. The DNA for the CDR3 is TGCAGCGCTCCGGGCCGGGGTTTGCACACTGAAGCTTTCTTT.

The chain uses TRBV4-3 and TRBJ2-7; TRBD1 agrees at 10 bases. Germline values: CDR1 LGHNA, CDR2 YSLEER. CDR3 length: 15 residues. V gave up 6 bases and J gave up 2 bases; unmatched junction bases: 7. The CDR3 region is CASSPGTGATYEQYF. The CDR3 bases are TGCGCCAGCAGTCCCGGGACAGGGGCGACCTACGAGCAGTACTTC.

A single count supports this clonotype. The chain employs TRBV20-1 and TRBJ2-7; maybe TRBD1 (5 bases). Trimming shortened V by 2 bases and J by 3 bases, and 11 bases separated the two germline ends. The CDR3 runs to 13 residues. Germline loops: CDR1 DFQATT, CDR2 SNEGSKA (reference sequence). The CDR3 loop reads CSARSPRGYEQYF. The CDR3 DNA is TGCAGTGCTAGAAGTCCTAGGGGCTACGAGCAGTACTTC.

This clonotype was counted a few times. This sequence joins TRBV12-3 or TRBV12-4 and TRBJ2-2; D uncertain. Deletions cut 3 bases from V and 4 bases from J, with 6 bases between. This CDR3 spans 13 amino acids. The CDR3 DNA reads as TGTGCCAGCAGTTTGCTCACCACCGGGGAGCTGTTTTTT. This sequence encodes CASSLLTTGELFF.

This chain links TRBV10-2 with TRBJ1-1, with unresolved D. Trimming took off 4 bases at V and 0 bases at J, with 9 bases between the two ends. Per the germline V gene, CDR1 is WSHSY and CDR2 is SAAADI. The CDR3 has 14 amino acids. In DNA form, the CDR3 reads TGCGCCAGCAGTGTGGGCAGAATGAACACTGAAGCTTTCTTT. As protein: CASSVGRMNTEAFF.

Only a few counts were recorded for this clonotype. At one boundary the junction diverges from the germline segment, which might be a read error. The chain uses TRBV5-1 and TRBJ2-1; D unclear. Per the germline V gene, CDR1 is SGHRS and CDR2 is YFSETQ. The CDR3 is 13 amino acids. The CDR3 here is CASSLSRHNEQFF. DNA of the CDR3: TGCGCCAGCAGCTTAAGTAGACACAACGAGCAGTTCTTC.

The chain uses TRBV2 and TRBJ2-3; D remains ambiguous. The CDR3 is 12 residues long. V lost 8 bases to trimming and J lost 4 bases, with 10 bases between them. Germline CDR1 reads SNHLY; CDR2 reads FYNNEI. Written as DNA, the CDR3 is TGTGCCAGCCGGATCGGGTCAGATACGCAGTATTTT. Encoded protein: CASRIGSDTQYF.

CDR3 in DNA: TGTGCCAGCAGCGTAGCAGCGGGGGGTGAGCAGTTCTTC. Its protein product is CASSVAAGGEQFF. This rearrangement joins TRBV9 to TRBJ2-1, with 9 positions matching TRBD2. J was trimmed by 9 bases and V by 0 bases; bases with no gene match: 1. CDR3 size: 13 residues. Germline CDR1 and CDR2: SGDLS and YYNGEE. The full variable domain, in which reference TRBV9 and TRBJ2-1 provide the parts outside the CDR3, is DSGVTQTPKHLITATGQRVTLRCSPRSGDLSVYWYQQSLDQGLQFLIQYYNGEERAKGNILERFSAQQFPDLHSELNLSSLELGDSALYFCASSVAAGGEQFFGPGTRLTVL.

This clonotype was picked up a small number of times. V gene TRBV12-3 or TRBV12-4 combines with J gene TRBJ1-6, with D hard to call. The CDR3 contains 15 residues. V lost 4 bases and J 4 bases, leaving 11 bases between the germline ends. The CDR3 coding sequence is TGTGCCAGCAGTTCCCAGGCATCTTATAATTCACCCCTCCACTTT. This sequence encodes CASSSQASYNSPLHF.

A few counts support this clonotype. The rearrangement links TRBV5-1 to TRBJ2-3; D may be TRBD2 (5 bases). Deletions cut 1 base from V and 0 bases from J, with 9 bases between. The length of the CDR3 is 15 residues. CDR1 and CDR2 (germline): SGHRS, YFSETQ. This CDR3 is CASSLSRTSTDTQYF. The CDR3 coding sequence is TGCGCCAGCAGCTTGTCGAGGACTAGCACAGATACGCAGTATTTT.

This chain uses TRBV7-3 with TRBJ2-5; 8 bases are a match to TRBD1. The CDR3 has 14 amino acids. Germline CDR1 reads SGHTA; CDR2 reads FQGTGA. V lost 4 bases and J lost 5; bases outside the gene matches: 6. CDR3 bases: TGTGCCAGCAGCTCCCAGGGGGCAGTGGAGACCCAGTACTTC. This gives the protein CASSSQGAVETQYF. The complete variable domain, with remaining parts taken from reference TRBV7-3 and TRBJ2-5, reads GAGVSQTPSNKVTEKGKYVELRCDPISGHTALYWYRQSLGQGPEFLIYFQGTGAADDSGLPNDRFFAVRPEGSVSTLKIQRTERGDSAVYLCASSSQGAVETQYFGPGTRLLVL.

This chain uses TRBV10-2 with TRBJ1-5; D is unclear. This CDR3 is built from 16 residues. Germline V gene lookup returns CDR1 WSHSY and CDR2 SAAADI. Trimming removed 0 bases from V and 0 bases from J, with 9 bases in between. As DNA, the CDR3 is TGCGCCAGCAGTGAGTCGCCGAGTAATAGCAATCAGCCCCAGCATTTT. Protein product: CASSESPSNSNQPQHF.